The 16 T cell receptor beta chains below come from one sample, sequenced in a study of blood T cell repertoires in COVID-19. This table comes from immunoSEQ multiplex PCR, and its TCRdb copy is limited to in-frame clones, with some not included. The profile shows under 200,000 clones, around nine tenths of them singletons. Sequencing used peripheral blood. These receptors came from a man in his late teens or twenties with active or convalescent COVID-19.

V and J are TRBV18 and TRBJ2-7; D might be TRBD2 (5 bases). This CDR3 comprises 13 residues. CDR1 KGHSH and CDR2 LQKENI come from the germline V gene. The V gene lost 2 bases and the J gene lost 7 bases, with 12 bases spanning the gap. Here the CDR3 reads CASSPGSTGEQYF. In DNA, the CDR3 is TGTGCCAGCTCACCAGGGTCCACGGGGGAGCAGTACTTC.

This sequence joins TRBV29-1 and TRBJ2-1; D might be TRBD2 (6 bases). This CDR3 comprises 14 residues. The germline V gene has CDR1 SQVTM and CDR2 ANQGSEA. Between the trimmed V and J ends, which lost 2 bases and 5 bases, there was a span of 13 bases. The CDR3 protein is CSVEPGLYNNEQFF. CDR3 sequence (DNA): TGCAGCGTTGAACCGGGACTGTATAACAATGAGCAGTTCTTC.

The chain has TRBV6-6 and TRBJ1-3; D remains unclear. Germline assignment: CDR1 MNHNY and CDR2 SVGAGI (reference sequence). V shed 2 bases and J shed 3 bases, with 5 bases lying between them. The CDR3 is 13 residues long. The CDR3 bases are TGTGCCAGCAGTTACCCCAGTGGAAACACCATATATTTT. As protein: CASSYPSGNTIYF.

The chain links TRBV7-9 to TRBJ1-5; 9 bases map to TRBD1. There are 17 residues in the CDR3. Germline CDR1 and CDR2: SEHNR and FQNEAQ (reference sequence). The trim removed 6 bases at V and 4 bases at J, leaving 13 bases unmatched. This CDR3 reads CASSFSTGGMYNQPQHF. The DNA for the CDR3 is TGTGCCAGCAGTTTCTCGACAGGGGGTATGTATAATCAGCCCCAGCATTTT.

This clone was counted a few times. This sequence joins TRBV7-9 and TRBJ1-2; 9 nucleotides agree with TRBD1. Germline assignment: CDR1 SEHNR and CDR2 FQNEAQ (reference sequence). This CDR3 contains 13 residues. Losses at the gene ends were 3 bases for V and 8 bases for J; bases not matched to a gene: 4. CDR3 sequence: CASSFQGQGGYTF. In DNA form, the CDR3 reads TGTGCCAGCAGCTTCCAGGGACAGGGAGGCTACACCTTC.

This clone has just one count. The chain recombines TRBV10-2 with TRBJ2-7; 7 nucleotides match TRBD1. J lost 5 bases, V lost 3 bases, and 4 bases had no gene match. Germline V gene sequence: CDR1 WSHSY, CDR2 SAAADI. The CDR3 sequence is 13 residues long. The chain's CDR3 is CASSEGGMNEQYV. Written as DNA, the CDR3 is TGCGCCAGCAGTGAAGGGGGCATGAACGAGCAGTACGTC.

V is TRBV28 and J is TRBJ1-1, with D possibly being TRBD1 (6 bases). Germline V gene sequence: CDR1 MDHEN, CDR2 SYDVKM. The V and J ends lost 4 bases and 0 bases respectively, with 18 bases between them. The CDR3 is 17 amino acids. Here the CDR3 reads CASSYLRVGGLNTEAFF. For the CDR3, the DNA is TGTGCCAGCAGTTACCTTCGAGTAGGGGGATTGAACACTGAAGCTTTCTTT.

The chain recombines TRBV19 with TRBJ2-7; D may be TRBD2 (6 bases). The germline CDR1 and CDR2 sequences are LNHDA and SQIVND (reference sequence). The CDR3 has 13 residues. Trimming removed 2 bases at V and 9 bases at J, with 14 bases between. The DNA for the CDR3 is TGTGCCAGTAGTATAAGGTTTGGGGAGGTGCAGTACTTC. This translates into CASSIRFGEVQYF.

Notes on this clone: The sample carries other DNA sequences with the same CDR3. The genes are TRBV5-1 and TRBJ1-1, with 8 bases matching TRBD1. The ends lost 4 bases at V and 1 base at J; junction bases unmatched: 3. The CDR3 runs 14 residues. Germline V gene data show CDR1 as SGHRS and CDR2 as YFSETQ. For the CDR3, the DNA is TGCGCCAGCAGCACCGGGACAGGGAACACTGAAGCTTTCTTT. It translates to CASSTGTGNTEAFF.

This clone was recorded only once. This chain connects TRBV6-6 to TRBJ1-2, with TRBD1 matching 8 bases. V was pared by 0 bases and J by 3 bases, with 3 bases of the junction left unmatched. Germline lookup yields CDR1 MNHNY and CDR2 SVGAGI (reference sequence). The CDR3 extends over 15 amino acids. The CDR3 is CASSYSTGGYYGYTF. The CDR3 region has the DNA TGTGCCAGCAGTTACTCAACAGGGGGTTACTATGGCTACACCTTC.

In DNA form, the CDR3 reads TGTGCCAGCAGCCAATCTACTGGAAACACCATATATTTT. Translation: CASSQSTGNTIYF. V and J are TRBV16 and TRBJ1-3; no clear D gene. The CDR3 totals 13 residues. Germline V lookup: CDR1 KGHSY, CDR2 FQNENV. V dropped 0 bases and J dropped 2 bases, with 2 bases sitting between them.

In regard to this clone: The germline gene is not matched at one end of the junction; a read error may be the cause. The CDR3: CASSLSGNRPQHF. In nucleotides, the CDR3 is TGTGCCAGCAGCTTATCGGGGAATCGGCCCCAGCATTTT. This chain links TRBV7-2 with TRBJ1-5; D unclear. This CDR3 has 13 amino acids. CDR1 is SGHTA and CDR2 is FQGNSA in the germline V gene.

Details on this clone: Other DNA sequences from this sample encode an identical CDR3 as well. V gene TRBV5-1 combines with J gene TRBJ1-3, with 7 bases lining up with TRBD1. Germline lookup yields CDR1 SGHRS and CDR2 YFSETQ. The CDR3 length is 15 residues. V gave up 0 bases and J gave up 2 bases; unmatched junction bases: 2. For the CDR3, the DNA is TGCGCCAGCAGCTTGGGGCAGGGGGCTGGAAACACCATATATTTT. Translating gives CASSLGQGAGNTIYF.

The chain combines TRBV18 with TRBJ1-1, with 8 nucleotides matching TRBD1. Unmatched junction bases numbered 13, after V lost 6 bases and J lost 1 base. CDR3 length equals 17 residues. Germline V gives CDR1 KGHSH, CDR2 LQKENI. Here the CDR3 reads CASSPGQGNRGNTEAFF. The DNA of the CDR3 is TGTGCCAGCTCTCCTGGACAGGGCAATCGGGGGAACACTGAAGCTTTCTTT.

The chain carries TRBV6-2 or TRBV6-3 and TRBJ2-7, with unresolved D. Germline V gives CDR1 MNHEY, CDR2 SVGEGT. The V end lost 5 bases, the J end lost 2 bases, and 13 bases lay between the germline ends. The CDR3 is 14 residues long. The CDR3 loop reads CASSQDWNPYEQYF. CDR3 bases: TGTGCCAGCAGTCAAGACTGGAATCCCTACGAGCAGTACTTC.

The chain is built from TRBV11-2 and TRBJ2-1; 13 bases match TRBD2. CDR1 SGHAT and CDR2 FQNNGV come from the germline V gene. This CDR3 is 16 amino acids long. V lost 5 bases and J lost 7; bases outside the gene matches: 8. CDR3 bases: TGTGCCAGCAGCCACATGACTAGCGGGGGGCCGAATGAGCAGTTCTTC. Translating it yields CASSHMTSGGPNEQFF.